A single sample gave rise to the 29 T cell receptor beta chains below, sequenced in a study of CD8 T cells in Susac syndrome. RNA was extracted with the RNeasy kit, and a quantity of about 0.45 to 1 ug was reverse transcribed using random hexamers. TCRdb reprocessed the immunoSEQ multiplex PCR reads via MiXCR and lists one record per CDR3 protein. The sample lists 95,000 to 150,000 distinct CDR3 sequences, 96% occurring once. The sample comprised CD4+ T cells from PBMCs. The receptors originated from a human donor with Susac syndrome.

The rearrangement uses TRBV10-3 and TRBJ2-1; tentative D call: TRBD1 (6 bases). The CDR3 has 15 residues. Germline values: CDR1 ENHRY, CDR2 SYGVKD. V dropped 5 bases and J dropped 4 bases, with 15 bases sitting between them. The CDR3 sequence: CAISSTGTSYNEQFF. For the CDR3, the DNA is TGTGCCATCAGTTCGACCGGGACAAGTTACAATGAGCAGTTCTTC.

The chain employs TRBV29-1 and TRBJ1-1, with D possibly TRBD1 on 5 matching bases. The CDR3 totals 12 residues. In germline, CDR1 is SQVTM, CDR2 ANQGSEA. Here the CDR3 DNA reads TGCACCGGTAAAACCAGGGACACTGAAGCTTTCTTT. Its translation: CTGKTRDTEAFF.

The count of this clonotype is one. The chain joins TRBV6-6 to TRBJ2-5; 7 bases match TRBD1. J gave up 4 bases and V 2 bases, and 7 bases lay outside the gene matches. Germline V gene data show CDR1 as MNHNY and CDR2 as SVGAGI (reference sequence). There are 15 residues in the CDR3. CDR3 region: CASSYQDRERETQYF. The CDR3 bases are TGTGCCAGCAGTTACCAAGACAGGGAACGAGAGACCCAGTACTTC.

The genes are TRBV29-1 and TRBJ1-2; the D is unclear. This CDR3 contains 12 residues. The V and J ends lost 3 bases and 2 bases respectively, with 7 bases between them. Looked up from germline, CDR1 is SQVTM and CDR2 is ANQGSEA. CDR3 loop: CSVEHSNYGYTF. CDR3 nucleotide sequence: TGCAGCGTTGAGCACAGCAACTATGGCTACACCTTC.

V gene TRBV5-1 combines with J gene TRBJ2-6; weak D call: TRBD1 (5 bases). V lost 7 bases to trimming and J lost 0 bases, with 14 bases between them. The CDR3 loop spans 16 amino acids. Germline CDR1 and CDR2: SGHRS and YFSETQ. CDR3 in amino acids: CASARQMSSGANVLTF. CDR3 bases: TGCGCCAGCGCTCGACAGATGAGCTCTGGGGCCAACGTCCTGACTTTC.

CDR3 protein: CSAREPRGLNTEAFF. The DNA of the CDR3 is TGCAGTGCTAGAGAACCCCGTGGCTTGAACACTGAAGCTTTCTTT. V is TRBV20-1 and J is TRBJ1-1; the D is unclear. The CDR3 length is 15 residues. Looked up from germline, CDR1 is DFQATT and CDR2 is SNEGSKA (reference sequence). V lost 0 bases to trimming and J lost 0 bases, with 11 bases between them.

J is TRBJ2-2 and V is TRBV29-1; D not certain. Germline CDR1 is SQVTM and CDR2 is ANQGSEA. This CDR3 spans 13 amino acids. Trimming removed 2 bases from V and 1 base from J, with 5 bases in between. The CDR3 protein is CSVERVNTGELFF. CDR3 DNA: TGCAGCGTTGAAAGGGTGAACACCGGGGAGCTGTTTTTT.

CDR3 nucleotides: TGCAGTGCGGCGGCGGGTGGGGACATTCAGTACTTC. Translating gives CSAAAGGDIQYF. The J gene is TRBJ2-4, the V gene TRBV20-1; TRBD2 is a possible D gene (5 bases). The ends were cut back, 6 bases at V and 8 bases at J, with 14 bases in the middle. CDR3 length: 12 amino acids. Germline CDR1 reads DFQATT; CDR2 reads SNEGSKA (reference sequence).

Written as DNA, the CDR3 is TGCAGTGAAAGGGGGAGCGGCACAGATACGCAGTATTTT. Translated, it gives CSERGSGTDTQYF. The rearrangement links TRBV20-1 to TRBJ2-3, with D tentatively TRBD1 (6 bases). Germline values: CDR1 DFQATT, CDR2 SNEGSKA (reference sequence). The V end lost 7 bases, the J end lost 1 base, and 12 bases lay between the germline ends. CDR3 length: 13 residues.

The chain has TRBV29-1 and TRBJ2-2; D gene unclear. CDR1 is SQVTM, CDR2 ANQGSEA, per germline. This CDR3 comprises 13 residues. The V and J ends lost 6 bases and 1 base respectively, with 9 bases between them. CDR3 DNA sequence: TGCAGCGTCACACAGCGGAACACCGGGGAGCTGTTTTTT. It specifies CSVTQRNTGELFF.

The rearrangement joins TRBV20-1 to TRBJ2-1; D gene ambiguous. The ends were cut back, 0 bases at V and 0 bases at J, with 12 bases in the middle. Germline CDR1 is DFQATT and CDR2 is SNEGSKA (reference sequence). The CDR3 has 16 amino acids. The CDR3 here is CSARDQVAGSYNEQFF. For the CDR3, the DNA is TGCAGTGCTAGAGATCAGGTGGCAGGCTCCTACAATGAGCAGTTCTTC.

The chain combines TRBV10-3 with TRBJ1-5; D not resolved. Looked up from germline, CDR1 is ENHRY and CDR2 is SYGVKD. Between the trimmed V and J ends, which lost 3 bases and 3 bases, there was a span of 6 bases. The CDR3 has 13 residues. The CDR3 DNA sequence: TGTGCCATCAGTGAAAGGGACAATCAGCCCCAGCATTTT. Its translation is CAISERDNQPQHF.

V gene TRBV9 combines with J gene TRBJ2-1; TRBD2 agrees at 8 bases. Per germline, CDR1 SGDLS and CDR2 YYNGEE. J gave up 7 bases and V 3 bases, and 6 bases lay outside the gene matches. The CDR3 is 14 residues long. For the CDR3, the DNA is TGTGCCAGCAGCGGAGGACTAGCAGGGAATGAGCAGTTCTTC. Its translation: CASSGGLAGNEQFF.

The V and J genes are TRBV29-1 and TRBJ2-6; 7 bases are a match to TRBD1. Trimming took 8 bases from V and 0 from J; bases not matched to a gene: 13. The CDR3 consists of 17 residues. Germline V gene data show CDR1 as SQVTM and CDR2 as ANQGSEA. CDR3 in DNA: TGCAGCTCCACGAGAGGACAGGACAGCTCTGGGGCCAACGTCCTGACTTTC. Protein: CSSTRGQDSSGANVLTF. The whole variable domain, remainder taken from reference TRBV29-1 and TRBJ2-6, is SAVISQKPSRDICQRGTSLTIQCQVDSQVTMMFWYRQQPGQSLTLIATANQGSEATYESGFVIDKFPISRPNLTFSTLTVSNMSPEDSSIYLCSSTRGQDSSGANVLTFGAGSRLTVL.

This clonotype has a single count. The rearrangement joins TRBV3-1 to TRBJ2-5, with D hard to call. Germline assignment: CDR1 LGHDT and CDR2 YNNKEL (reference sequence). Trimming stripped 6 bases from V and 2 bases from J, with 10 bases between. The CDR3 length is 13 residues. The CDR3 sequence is CASRRLGQETQYF. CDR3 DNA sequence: TGTGCCAGCAGACGACTTGGGCAAGAGACCCAGTACTTC.

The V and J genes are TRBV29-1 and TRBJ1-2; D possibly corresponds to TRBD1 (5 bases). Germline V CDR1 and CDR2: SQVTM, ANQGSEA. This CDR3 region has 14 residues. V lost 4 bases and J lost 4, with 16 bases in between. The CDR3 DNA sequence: TGCAGCGTTGGTGGGCCTGGGGGGGGCTATGGCTACACCTTC. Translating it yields CSVGGPGGGYGYTF.

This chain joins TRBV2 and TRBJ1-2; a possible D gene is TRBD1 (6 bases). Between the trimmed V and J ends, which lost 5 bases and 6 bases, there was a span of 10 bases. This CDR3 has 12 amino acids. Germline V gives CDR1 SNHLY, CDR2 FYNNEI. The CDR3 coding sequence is TGTGCCAGCAGTACAGGGATGGATGGCTACACCTTC. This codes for CASSTGMDGYTF.

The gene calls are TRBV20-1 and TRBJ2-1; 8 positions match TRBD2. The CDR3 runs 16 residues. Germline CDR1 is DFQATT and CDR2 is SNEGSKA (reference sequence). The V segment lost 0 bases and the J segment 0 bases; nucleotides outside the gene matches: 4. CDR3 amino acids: CSARDSGTSSYNEQFF. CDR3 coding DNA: TGCAGTGCTAGAGACTCCGGGACTAGCTCCTACAATGAGCAGTTCTTC.

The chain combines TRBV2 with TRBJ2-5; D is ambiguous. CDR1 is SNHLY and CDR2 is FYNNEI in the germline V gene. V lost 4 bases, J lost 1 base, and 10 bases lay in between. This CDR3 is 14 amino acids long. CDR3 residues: CASSGGSLQETQYF. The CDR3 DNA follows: TGTGCCAGCAGTGGCGGTTCTCTCCAAGAGACCCAGTACTTC.

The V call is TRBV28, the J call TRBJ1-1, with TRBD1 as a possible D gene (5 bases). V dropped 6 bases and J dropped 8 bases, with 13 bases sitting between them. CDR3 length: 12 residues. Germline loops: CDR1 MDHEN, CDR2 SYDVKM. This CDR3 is CASRLRGEEAFF. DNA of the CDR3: TGTGCCAGCAGGCTTAGGGGTGAAGAAGCTTTCTTT.

The CDR3 DNA sequence: TGTGCCACCAGCATACGAGGCACTGAAGCTTTCTTT. This sequence encodes CATSIRGTEAFF. The chain recombines TRBV15 with TRBJ1-1; D gene uncertain. This CDR3 has 12 amino acids. Germline V gene sequence: CDR1 LNHNV, CDR2 YYDKDF (reference sequence). Trimming took off 4 bases at V and 4 bases at J, with 7 bases between the two ends.

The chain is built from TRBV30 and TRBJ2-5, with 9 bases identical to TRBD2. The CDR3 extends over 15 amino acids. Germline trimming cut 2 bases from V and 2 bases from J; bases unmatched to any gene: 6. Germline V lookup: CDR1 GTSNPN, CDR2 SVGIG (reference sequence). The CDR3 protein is CAWSLGLAGQETQYF. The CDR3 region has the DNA TGTGCCTGGAGTCTCGGGCTAGCGGGACAAGAGACCCAGTACTTC.

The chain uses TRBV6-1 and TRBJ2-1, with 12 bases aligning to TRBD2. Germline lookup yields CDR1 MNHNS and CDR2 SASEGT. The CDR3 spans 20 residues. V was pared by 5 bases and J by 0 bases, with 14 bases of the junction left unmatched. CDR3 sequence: CASSPLLLAGGWSSYNEQFF. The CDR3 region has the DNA TGTGCCAGCAGTCCCTTGCTACTAGCGGGAGGCTGGAGCTCCTACAATGAGCAGTTCTTC.

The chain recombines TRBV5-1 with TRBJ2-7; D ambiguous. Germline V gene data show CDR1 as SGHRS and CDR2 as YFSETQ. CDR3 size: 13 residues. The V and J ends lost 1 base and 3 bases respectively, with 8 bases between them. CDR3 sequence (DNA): TGCGCCAGCAGCTTGAAGACATACTACGAGCAGTACTTC. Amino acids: CASSLKTYYEQYF.

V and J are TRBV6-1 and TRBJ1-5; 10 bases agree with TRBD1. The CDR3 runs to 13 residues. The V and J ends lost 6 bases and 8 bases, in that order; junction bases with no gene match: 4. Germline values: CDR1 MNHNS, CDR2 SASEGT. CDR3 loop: CASSRTGGEPQHF. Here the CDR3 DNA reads TGTGCCAGCAGCCGGACAGGGGGAGAGCCCCAGCATTTT.

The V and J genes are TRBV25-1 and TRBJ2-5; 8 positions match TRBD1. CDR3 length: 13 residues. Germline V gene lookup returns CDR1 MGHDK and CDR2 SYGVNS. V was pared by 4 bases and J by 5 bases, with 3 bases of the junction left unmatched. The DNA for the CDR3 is TGTGCCAGCAGTGGCAGGGACAGGGAGACCCAGTACTTC. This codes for CASSGRDRETQYF.

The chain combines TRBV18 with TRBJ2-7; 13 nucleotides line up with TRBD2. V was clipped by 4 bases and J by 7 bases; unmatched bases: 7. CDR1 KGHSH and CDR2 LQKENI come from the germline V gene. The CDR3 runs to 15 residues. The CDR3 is CASSLGLAGDLEQYF. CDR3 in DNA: TGTGCCAGCTCACTCGGACTAGCGGGAGATCTTGAGCAGTACTTC.

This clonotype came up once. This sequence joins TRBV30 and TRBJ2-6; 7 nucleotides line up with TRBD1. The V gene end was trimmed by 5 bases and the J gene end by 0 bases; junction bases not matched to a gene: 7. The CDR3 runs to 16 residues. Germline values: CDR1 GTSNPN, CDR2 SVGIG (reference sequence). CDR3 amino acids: CAWSGGSNSGANVLTF. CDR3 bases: TGTGCCTGGTCAGGGGGATCGAACTCTGGGGCCAACGTCCTGACTTTC. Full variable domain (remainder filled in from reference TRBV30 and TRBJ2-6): SQTIHQWPATLVQPVGSPLSLECTVEGTSNPNLYWYRQAAGRGLQLLFYSVGIGQISSEVPQNLSASRPQDRQFILSSKKLLLSDSGFYLCAWSGGSNSGANVLTFGAGSRLTVL.

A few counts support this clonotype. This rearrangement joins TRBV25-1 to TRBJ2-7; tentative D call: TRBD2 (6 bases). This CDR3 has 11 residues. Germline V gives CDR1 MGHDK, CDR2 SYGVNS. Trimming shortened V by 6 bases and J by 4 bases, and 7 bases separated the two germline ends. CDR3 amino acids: CASRGGYEQYF. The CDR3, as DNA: TGTGCCAGCAGGGGGGGATACGAGCAGTACTTC.